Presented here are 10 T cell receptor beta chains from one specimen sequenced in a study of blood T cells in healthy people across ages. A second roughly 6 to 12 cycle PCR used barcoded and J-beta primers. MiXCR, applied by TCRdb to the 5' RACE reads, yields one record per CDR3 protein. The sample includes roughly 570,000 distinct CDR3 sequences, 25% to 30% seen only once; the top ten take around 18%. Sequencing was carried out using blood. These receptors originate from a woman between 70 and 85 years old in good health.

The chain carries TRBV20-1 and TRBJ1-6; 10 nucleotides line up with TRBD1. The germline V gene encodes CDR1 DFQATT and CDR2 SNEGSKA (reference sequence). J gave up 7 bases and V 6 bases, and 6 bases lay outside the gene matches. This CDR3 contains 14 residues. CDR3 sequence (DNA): TGCAGTGCCCCACCGGGACAGGGGAATTCACCCCTCCACTTT. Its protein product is CSAPPGQGNSPLHF.

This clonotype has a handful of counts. CDR3 nucleotide sequence: TGTGCCAGCAGCATTAAGAACACCGGGGAGCTGTTTTTT. Protein: CASSIKNTGELFF. This sequence joins TRBV9 and TRBJ2-2; D is ambiguous. In germline, CDR1 is SGDLS, CDR2 YYNGEE. The V and J ends lost 4 bases and 1 base respectively, with 5 bases between them. There are 13 residues in the CDR3. The full variable domain, its missing parts supplied by reference TRBV9 and TRBJ2-2, is DSGVTQTPKHLITATGQRVTLRCSPRSGDLSVYWYQQSLDQGLQFLIQYYNGEERAKGNILERFSAQQFPDLHSELNLSSLELGDSALYFCASSIKNTGELFFGEGSRLTVL.

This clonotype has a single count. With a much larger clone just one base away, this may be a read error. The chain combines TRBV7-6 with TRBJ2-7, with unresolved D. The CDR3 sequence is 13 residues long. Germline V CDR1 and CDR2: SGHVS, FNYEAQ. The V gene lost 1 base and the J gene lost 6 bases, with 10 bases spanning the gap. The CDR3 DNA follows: TGTGCCAGCAGCTTAGGGTCTGGCTGCGAGCAGTACTTC. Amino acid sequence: CASSLGSGCEQYF.

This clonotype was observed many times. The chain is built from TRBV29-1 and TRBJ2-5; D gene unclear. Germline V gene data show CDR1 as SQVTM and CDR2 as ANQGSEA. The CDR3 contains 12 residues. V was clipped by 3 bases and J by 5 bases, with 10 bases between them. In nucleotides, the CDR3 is TGCAGCGTTGAGGAATTGGGGGAGACCCAGTACTTC. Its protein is CSVEELGETQYF.

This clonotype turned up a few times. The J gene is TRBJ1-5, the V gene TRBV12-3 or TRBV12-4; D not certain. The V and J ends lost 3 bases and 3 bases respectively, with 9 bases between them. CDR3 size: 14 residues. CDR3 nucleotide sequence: TGTGCCAGCAGTTTGGGCAGAGCCAATCAGCCCCAGCATTTT. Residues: CASSLGRANQPQHF.

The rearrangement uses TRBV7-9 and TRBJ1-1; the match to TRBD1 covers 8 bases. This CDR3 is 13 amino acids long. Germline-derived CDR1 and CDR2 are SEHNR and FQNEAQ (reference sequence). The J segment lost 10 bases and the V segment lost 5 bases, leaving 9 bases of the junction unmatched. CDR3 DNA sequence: TGTGCCAGCAGCCTAGGACAGGGCTCATCAGCTTTCTTT. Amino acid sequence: CASSLGQGSSAFF.

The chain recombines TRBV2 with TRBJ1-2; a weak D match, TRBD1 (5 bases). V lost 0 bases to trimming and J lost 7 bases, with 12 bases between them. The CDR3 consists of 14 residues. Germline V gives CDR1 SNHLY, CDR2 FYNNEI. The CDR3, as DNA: TGTGCCAGCAGTGAAGCGGGCCAGGGCGGTGGCTACACCTTC. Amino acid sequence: CASSEAGQGGGYTF. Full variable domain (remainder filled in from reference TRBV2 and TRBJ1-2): EPEVTQTPSHQVTQMGQEVILRCVPISNHLYFYWYRQILGQKVEFLVSFYNNEISEKSEIFDDQFSVERPDGSNFTLKIRSTKLEDSAMYFCASSEAGQGGGYTFGSGTRLTVV.

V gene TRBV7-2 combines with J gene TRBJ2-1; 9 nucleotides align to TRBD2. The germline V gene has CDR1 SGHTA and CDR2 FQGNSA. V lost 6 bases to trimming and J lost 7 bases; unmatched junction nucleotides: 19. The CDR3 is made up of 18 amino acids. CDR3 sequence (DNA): TGTGCCAGCAGAGCGACCCTTAGCGGGGGACCCAAAGGGAATGAGCAGTTCTTC. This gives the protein CASRATLSGGPKGNEQFF.

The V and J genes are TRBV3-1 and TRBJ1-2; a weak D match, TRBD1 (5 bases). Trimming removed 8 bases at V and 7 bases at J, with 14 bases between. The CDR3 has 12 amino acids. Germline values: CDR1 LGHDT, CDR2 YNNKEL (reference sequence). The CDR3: CASRGEGGGYTF. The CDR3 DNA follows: TGTGCCAGCCGGGGCGAAGGTGGTGGCTACACCTTC. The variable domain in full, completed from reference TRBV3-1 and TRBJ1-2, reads DTAVSQTPKYLVTQMGNDKSIKCEQNLGHDTMYWYKQDSKKFLKIMFSYNNKELIINETVPNRFSPKSPDKAHLNLHINSLELGDSAVYFCASRGEGGGYTFGSGTRLTVV.

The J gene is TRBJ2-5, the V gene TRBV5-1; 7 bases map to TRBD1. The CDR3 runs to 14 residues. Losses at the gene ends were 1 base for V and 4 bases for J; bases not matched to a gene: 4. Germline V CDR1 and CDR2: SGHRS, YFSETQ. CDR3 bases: TGCGCCAGCAGCTTGTTAGACAGGGTAGAGACCCAGTACTTC. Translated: CASSLLDRVETQYF.